One TCR beta chain is described in this entry. The data stem from a study of patients and donors after allogeneic stem cell transplantation. MiXCR was run by TCRdb on the RT-PCR reads, yielding one entry per CDR3 protein. The sample consists of about 960,000 distinct CDR3 sequences, approximately 18% of them appearing once. The germline V gene has CDR1 MNHEY and CDR2 SVGEGT. The ends lost 5 bases at V and 0 bases at J; junction bases unmatched: 10. This CDR3 is built from 16 residues. The sequence was collected from a human donor who was either an allogeneic HSCT recipient or a stem cell or donor lymphocyte infusion donor (not recorded which). It is not recorded whose cells these are; they may come from a transplant donor. This rearrangement joins TRBV6-2 or TRBV6-3 to TRBJ2-7; 7 bases are shared with TRBD1. The sequencing input was blood, either unsorted or a sorted T cell fraction (not recorded which). This CDR3 reads CASSRPTGQGSYEQYF. The CDR3 DNA reads TGTGCCAGCAGTCGCCCGACAGGGCAAGGCTCCTACGAGCAGTACTTC.